Below, one TCR beta chain is given with its context. TCRdb's table, derived via immunoSEQ multiplex PCR, lists solely in-frame clones and lacks some. Here the sample spans 100,000 or so clones, about 85% being singletons. The data were taken from a study of OX40 agonist ivuxolimab in advanced cancers. Across the study: Dose-escalation patients had hepatocellular carcinoma, melanoma, renal cell or head and neck cancer.

Germline V gene sequence: CDR1 SGHVS, CDR2 FQNEAQ. The CDR3 length is 16 residues. V lost 7 bases, J lost 2 bases, and 18 bases lay in between. The sequences come from CD4+ or CD8+ T cells sorted from blood, collected in a trial of the OX40 agonist ivuxolimab. The J gene is TRBJ2-1, the V gene TRBV7-8; TRBD2 is a possible D gene (5 bases). The source is an adult with an advanced solid tumor such as melanoma, head and neck, liver or kidney cancer. Written as DNA, the CDR3 is TGTGCCAGCACCTCGCGGGCGGGCGAGACCTACAATGAGCAGTTCTTC. Encoded protein: CASTSRAGETYNEQFF.